This T cell receptor (beta chain) was captured by sequencing in a study of esophageal squamous cell carcinoma under preoperative chemotherapy. The time point: before preoperative PTX-NDP chemotherapy. A single record per CDR3 protein comes from TCRdb applying MiXCR to the PCR reads. The sample holds about 15,000 distinct CDR3 sequences, around half seen once. V dropped 11 bases and J dropped 12 bases, with 29 bases sitting between them. CDR3 length: 15 amino acids. CDR1 is SGHTA, CDR2 FQGNSA, per germline. This receptor was identified in a human donor with esophageal squamous cell carcinoma. The donor label of this sample is uncertain. The biological material was taken from a patient given preoperative chemotherapy. The chain is built from TRBV7-2 and TRBJ2-4; D could derive from TRBD1 or TRBD2 (5 bases each). The CDR3 sequence is CAAGQGGLAQDTQYF. Written as DNA, the CDR3 is TGTGCCGCGGGCCAGGGCGGCCTAGCCCAAGACACTCAGTACTTC.